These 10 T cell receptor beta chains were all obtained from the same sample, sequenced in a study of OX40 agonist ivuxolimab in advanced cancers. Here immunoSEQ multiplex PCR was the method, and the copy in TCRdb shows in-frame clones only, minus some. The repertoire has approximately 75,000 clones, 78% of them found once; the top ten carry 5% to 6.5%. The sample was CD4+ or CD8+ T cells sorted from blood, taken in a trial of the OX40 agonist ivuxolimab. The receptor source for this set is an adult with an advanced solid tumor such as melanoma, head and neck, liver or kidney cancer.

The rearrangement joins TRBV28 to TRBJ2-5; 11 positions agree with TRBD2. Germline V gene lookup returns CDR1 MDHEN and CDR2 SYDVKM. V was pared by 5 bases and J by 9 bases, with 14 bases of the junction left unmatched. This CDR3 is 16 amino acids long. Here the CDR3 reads CASSQSGLAERGAQYF. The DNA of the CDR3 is TGTGCCAGCAGTCAGTCGGGACTAGCGGAGCGCGGGGCCCAGTACTTC.

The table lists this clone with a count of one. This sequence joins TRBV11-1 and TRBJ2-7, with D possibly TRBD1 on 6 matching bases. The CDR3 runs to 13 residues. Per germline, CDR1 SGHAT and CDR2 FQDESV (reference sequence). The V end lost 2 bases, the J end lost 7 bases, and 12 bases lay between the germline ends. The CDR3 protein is CASSLWARGEQYF. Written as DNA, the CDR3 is TGTGCCAGCAGCTTATGGGCCAGGGGTGAGCAGTACTTC.

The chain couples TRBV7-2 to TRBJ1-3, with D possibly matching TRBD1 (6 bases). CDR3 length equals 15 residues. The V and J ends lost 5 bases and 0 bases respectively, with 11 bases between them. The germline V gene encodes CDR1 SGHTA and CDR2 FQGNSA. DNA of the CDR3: TGTGCCAGCAGCCCGGACAGCGGCTCTGGAAACACCATATATTTT. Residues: CASSPDSGSGNTIYF.

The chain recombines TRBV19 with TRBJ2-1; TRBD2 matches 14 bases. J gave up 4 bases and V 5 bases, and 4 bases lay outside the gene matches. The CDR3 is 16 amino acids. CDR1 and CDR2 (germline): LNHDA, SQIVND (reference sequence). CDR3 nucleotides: TGTGCCAGTAGTCCCCGGACTAGCGGGGGGTACAATGAGCAGTTCTTC. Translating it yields CASSPRTSGGYNEQFF.

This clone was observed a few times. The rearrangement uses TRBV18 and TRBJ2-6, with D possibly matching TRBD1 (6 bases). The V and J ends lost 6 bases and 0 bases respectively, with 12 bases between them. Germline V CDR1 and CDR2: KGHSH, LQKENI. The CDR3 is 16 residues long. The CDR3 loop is CASSKTGNSGANVLTF. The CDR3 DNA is TGTGCCAGCTCGAAGACAGGTAACTCTGGGGCCAACGTCCTGACTTTC. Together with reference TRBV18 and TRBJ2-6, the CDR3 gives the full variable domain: NAGVMQNPRHLVRRRGQEARLRCSPMKGHSHVYWYRQLPEEGLKFMVYLQKENIIDESGMPKERFSAEFPKEGPSILRIQQVVRGDSAAYFCASSKTGNSGANVLTFGAGSRLTVL.

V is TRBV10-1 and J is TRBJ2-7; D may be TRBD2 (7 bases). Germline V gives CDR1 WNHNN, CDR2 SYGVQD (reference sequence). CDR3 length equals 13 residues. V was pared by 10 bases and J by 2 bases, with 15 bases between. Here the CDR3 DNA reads TGCGCCACCCCGGGGGGCTTAACCTACGAGCAGTACTTC. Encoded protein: CATPGGLTYEQYF.

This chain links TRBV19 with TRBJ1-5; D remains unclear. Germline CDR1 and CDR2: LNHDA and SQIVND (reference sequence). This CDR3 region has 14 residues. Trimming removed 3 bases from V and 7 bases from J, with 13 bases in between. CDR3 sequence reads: CASSIMGPRQPQHF. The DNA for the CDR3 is TGTGCCAGTAGTATTATGGGCCCCCGGCAGCCCCAGCATTTT.

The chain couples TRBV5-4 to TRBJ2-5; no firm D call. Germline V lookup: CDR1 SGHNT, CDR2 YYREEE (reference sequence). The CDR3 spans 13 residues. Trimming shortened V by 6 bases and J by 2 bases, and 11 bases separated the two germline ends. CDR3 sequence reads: CASTSSIQETQYF. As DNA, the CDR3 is TGTGCCAGCACCAGTAGTATACAAGAGACCCAGTACTTC.

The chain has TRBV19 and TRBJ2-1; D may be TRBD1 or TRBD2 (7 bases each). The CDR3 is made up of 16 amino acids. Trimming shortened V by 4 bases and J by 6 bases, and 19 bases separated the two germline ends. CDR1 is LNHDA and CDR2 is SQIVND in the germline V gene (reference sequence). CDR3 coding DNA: TGTGCCAGTAGTAGGGCAGCGGGACAGTGGCTCAATGAGCAGTTCTTC. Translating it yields CASSRAAGQWLNEQFF.

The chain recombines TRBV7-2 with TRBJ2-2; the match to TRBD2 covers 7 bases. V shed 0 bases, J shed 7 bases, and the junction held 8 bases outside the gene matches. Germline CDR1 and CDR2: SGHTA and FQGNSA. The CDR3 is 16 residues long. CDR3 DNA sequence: TGTGCCAGCAGCTTAGCGGGGGGAGGGCCGAGCGGGGAGCTGTTTTTT. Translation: CASSLAGGGPSGELFF.